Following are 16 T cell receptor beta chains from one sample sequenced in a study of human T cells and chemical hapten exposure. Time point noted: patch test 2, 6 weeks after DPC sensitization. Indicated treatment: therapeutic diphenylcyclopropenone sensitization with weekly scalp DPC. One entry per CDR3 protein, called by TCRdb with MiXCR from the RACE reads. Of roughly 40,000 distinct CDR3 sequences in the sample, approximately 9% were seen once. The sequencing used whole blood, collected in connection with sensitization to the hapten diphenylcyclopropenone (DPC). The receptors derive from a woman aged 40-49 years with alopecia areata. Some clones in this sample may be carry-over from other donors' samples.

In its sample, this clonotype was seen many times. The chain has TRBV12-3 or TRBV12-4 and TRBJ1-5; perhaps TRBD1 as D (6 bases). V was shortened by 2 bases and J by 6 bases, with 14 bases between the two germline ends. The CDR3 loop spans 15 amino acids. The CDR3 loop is CASSLSGAGVQPQHF. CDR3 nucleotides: TGTGCCAGCAGTTTATCAGGGGCGGGCGTTCAGCCCCAGCATTTT.

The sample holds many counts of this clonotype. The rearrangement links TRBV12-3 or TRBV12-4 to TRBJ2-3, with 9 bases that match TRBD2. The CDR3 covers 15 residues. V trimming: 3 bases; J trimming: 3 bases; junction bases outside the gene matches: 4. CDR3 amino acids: CASSFMAGGTDTQYF. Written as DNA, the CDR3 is TGTGCCAGCAGTTTTATGGCGGGGGGGACAGATACGCAGTATTTT.

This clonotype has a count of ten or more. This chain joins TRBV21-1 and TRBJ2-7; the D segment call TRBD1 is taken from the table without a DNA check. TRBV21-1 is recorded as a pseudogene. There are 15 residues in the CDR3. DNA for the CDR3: TGTGCCAGCAGCTTTTCCGGGACAGGGGCCTACGAGCAGTACTTC. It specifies CASSFSGTGAYEQYF.

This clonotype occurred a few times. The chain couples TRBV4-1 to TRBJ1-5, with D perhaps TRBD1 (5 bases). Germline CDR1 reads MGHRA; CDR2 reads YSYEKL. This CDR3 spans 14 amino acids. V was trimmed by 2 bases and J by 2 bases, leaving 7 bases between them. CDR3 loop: CASSQTTGNQPQHF. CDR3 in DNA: TGCGCCAGCAGCCAAACGACAGGCAATCAGCCCCAGCATTTT.

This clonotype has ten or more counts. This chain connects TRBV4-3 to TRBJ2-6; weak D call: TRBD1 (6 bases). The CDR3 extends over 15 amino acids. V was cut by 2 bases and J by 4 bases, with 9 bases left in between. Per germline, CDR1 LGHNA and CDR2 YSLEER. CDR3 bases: TGCGCCAGCAGCCAAACAGGGCGCGGGGCCAACGTCCTGACTTTC. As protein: CASSQTGRGANVLTF.

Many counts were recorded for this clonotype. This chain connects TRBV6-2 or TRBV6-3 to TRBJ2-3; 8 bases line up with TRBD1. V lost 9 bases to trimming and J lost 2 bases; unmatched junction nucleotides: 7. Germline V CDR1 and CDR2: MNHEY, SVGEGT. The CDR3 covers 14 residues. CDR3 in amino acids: CASSYRGDTDTQYF. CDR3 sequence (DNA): TGTGCCAGTTCTTACAGGGGGGACACAGATACGCAGTATTTT.

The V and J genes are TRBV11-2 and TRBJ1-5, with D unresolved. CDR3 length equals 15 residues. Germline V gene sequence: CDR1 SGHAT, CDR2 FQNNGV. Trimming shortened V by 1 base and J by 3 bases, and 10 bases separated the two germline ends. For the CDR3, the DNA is TGTGCCAGCAGCTTAGGGAGGGAGTTCAATCAGCCCCAGCATTTT. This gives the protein CASSLGREFNQPQHF.

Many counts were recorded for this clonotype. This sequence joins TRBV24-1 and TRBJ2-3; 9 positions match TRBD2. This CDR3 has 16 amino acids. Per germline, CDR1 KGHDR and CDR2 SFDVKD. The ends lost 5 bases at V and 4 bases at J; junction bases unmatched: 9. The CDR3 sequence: CATSAMSGGRPDTQYF. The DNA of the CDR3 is TGTGCCACCAGTGCAATGAGCGGGGGGAGGCCAGATACGCAGTATTTT.

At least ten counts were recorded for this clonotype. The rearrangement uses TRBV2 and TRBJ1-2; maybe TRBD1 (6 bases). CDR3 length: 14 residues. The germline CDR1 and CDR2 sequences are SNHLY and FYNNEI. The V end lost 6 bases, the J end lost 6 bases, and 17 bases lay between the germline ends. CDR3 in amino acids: CASSRSVGQNGYTF. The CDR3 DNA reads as TGTGCCAGCAGCCGCTCGGTTGGACAGAATGGCTACACCTTC. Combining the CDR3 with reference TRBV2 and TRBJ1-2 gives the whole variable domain EPEVTQTPSHQVTQMGQEVILRCVPISNHLYFYWYRQILGQKVEFLVSFYNNEISEKSEIFDDQFSVERPDGSNFTLKIRSTKLEDSAMYFCASSRSVGQNGYTFGSGTRLTVV.

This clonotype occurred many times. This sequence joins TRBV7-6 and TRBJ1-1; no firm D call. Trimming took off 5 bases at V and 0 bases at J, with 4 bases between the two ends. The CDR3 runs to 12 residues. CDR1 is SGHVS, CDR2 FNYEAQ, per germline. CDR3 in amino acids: CASSPMNTEAFF. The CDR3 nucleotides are TGTGCCAGCAGCCCAATGAACACTGAAGCTTTCTTT.

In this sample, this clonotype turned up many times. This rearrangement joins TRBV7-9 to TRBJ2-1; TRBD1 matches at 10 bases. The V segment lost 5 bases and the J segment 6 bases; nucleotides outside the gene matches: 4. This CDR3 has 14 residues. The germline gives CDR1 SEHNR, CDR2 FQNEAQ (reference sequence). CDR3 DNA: TGTGCCAGCAGCGGGACAGGGGTTTTCAATGAGCAGTTCTTC. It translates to CASSGTGVFNEQFF. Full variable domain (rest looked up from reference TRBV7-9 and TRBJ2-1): DTGVSQNPRHKITKRGQNVTFRCDPISEHNRLYWYRQTLGQGPEFLTYFQNEAQLEKSRLLSDRFSAERPKGSFSTLEIQRTEQGDSAMYLCASSGTGVFNEQFFGPGTRLTVL.

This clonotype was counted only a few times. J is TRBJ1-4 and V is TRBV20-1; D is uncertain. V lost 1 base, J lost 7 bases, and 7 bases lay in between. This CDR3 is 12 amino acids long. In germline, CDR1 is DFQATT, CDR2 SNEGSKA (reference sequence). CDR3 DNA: TGCAGTGCTAGAGGGGCAGGTGAAAAACTGTTTTTT. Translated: CSARGAGEKLFF.

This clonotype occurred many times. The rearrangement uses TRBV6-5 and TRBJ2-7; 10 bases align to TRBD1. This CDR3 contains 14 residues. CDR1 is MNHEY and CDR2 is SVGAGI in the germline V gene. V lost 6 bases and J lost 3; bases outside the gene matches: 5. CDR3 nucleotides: TGTGCCAGCAGAGAGGGACAGGGGATCTACGAGCAGTACTTC. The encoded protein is CASREGQGIYEQYF.

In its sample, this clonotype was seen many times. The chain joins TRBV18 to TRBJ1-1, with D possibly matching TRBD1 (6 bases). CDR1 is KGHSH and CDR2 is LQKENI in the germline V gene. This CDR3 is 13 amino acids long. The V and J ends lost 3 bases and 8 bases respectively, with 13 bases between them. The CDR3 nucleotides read TGTGCCAGCTCACCGGCGGGGGCGAGAGAAGCTTTCTTT. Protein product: CASSPAGAREAFF.

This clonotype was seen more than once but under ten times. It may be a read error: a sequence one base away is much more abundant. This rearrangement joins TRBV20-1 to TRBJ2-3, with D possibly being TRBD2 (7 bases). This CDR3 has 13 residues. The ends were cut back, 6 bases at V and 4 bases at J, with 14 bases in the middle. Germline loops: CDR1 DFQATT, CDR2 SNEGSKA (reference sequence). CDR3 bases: TGCAGTGCACCGGTCGGGGGGCCAGATACGCAGTATTTT. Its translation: CSAPVGGPDTQYF.

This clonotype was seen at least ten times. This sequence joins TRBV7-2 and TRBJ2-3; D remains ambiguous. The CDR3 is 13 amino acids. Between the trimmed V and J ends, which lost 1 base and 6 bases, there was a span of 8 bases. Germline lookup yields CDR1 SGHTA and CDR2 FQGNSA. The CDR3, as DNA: TGTGCCAGCAGCTTAGGTTCGGGCGATACGCAGTATTTT. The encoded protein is CASSLGSGDTQYF.